The 32 T cell receptor beta chains given below trace back to one sample, sequenced in a study of long-term antiretroviral therapy in people with HIV. Version v3.0 of the immunoSEQ assay was performed at survey level. This table comes from immunoSEQ multiplex PCR, and its TCRdb copy is limited to in-frame clones, with some not included. This table has 20,000 or so clones, around 84% appearing once. This specimen consisted of unsorted PBMCs, obtained 1.9 years after starting antiretroviral therapy. All receptors come from a woman in her fifties or sixties with HIV.

V and J are TRBV9 and TRBJ1-1; a possible D gene is TRBD1 (5 bases). Germline V CDR1 and CDR2: SGDLS, YYNGEE. This CDR3 is built from 13 residues. Trimming pared 4 bases from V and 6 bases from J, leaving 13 bases between. The chain's CDR3 is CASSIFQGSEAFF. CDR3 in DNA: TGTGCCAGCAGCATATTCCAGGGATCTGAAGCTTTCTTT.

This clone came up once. The rearrangement uses TRBV30 and TRBJ1-2; possible D gene TRBD1, 5 bases. Trimming left V 5 bases short and J 8 bases short, with 18 bases between. Looked up from germline, CDR1 is GTSNPN and CDR2 is SVGIG (reference sequence). CDR3 length equals 13 residues. The CDR3 sequence is CAWQILQGNGYTF. Written as DNA, the CDR3 is TGTGCCTGGCAAATCCTCCAGGGTAACGGCTACACCTTC.

This rearrangement joins TRBV7-9 to TRBJ2-1, with 7 nucleotides matching TRBD2. CDR1 and CDR2 from the germline V gene are SEHNR and FQNEAQ (reference sequence). The V gene end was trimmed by 1 base and the J gene end by 5 bases; junction bases not matched to a gene: 8. The CDR3 spans 16 residues. As DNA, the CDR3 is TGTGCCAGCAGCTTAGGCCCCGGGAGGCAGGACAATGAGCAGTTCTTC. Amino acid sequence: CASSLGPGRQDNEQFF.

The J gene is TRBJ2-3, the V gene TRBV19, with D possibly being TRBD1 (6 bases). The CDR3 length is 12 residues. V gave up 4 bases and J gave up 9 bases, with 11 bases separating them. Germline CDR1 and CDR2: LNHDA and SQIVND (reference sequence). Written as DNA, the CDR3 is TGTGCCAGTAGTACGTGGGGGCACACGCAGTATTTT. This codes for CASSTWGHTQYF.

This chain uses TRBV28 with TRBJ1-4, with 10 bases that match TRBD1. Trimming cost V 5 bases and J 6 bases; bases outside gene matches: 9. Germline V gene sequence: CDR1 MDHEN, CDR2 SYDVKM. The CDR3 runs 16 residues. CDR3 sequence (DNA): TGTGCCAGCAGTCCACCGACAGGGGGCGCGCATGAAAAACTGTTTTTT. Its translation is CASSPPTGGAHEKLFF.

This sequence joins TRBV9 and TRBJ1-2; weak D call: TRBD1 (5 bases). CDR3 length: 14 amino acids. V was trimmed by 2 bases and J by 8 bases, leaving 16 bases between them. The V gene's germline CDR1 is SGDLS and CDR2 YYNGEE. The CDR3 reads CASSVDAGMGGYTF. CDR3 DNA sequence: TGTGCCAGCAGCGTGGATGCAGGGATGGGCGGCTACACCTTC.

The chain has TRBV30 and TRBJ2-7; 10 bases are a match to TRBD1. The germline V gene has CDR1 GTSNPN and CDR2 SVGIG (reference sequence). V lost 5 bases to trimming and J lost 5 bases; unmatched junction nucleotides: 6. The CDR3 has 13 residues. CDR3 amino acids: CAWGTGVSDEQYF. CDR3 in DNA: TGTGCCTGGGGGACAGGGGTTTCGGACGAGCAGTACTTC.

For the CDR3, the DNA is TGTGCCAGCAGTGATGGGGGGATCTACGAGCAGTACTTC. This translates into CASSDGGIYEQYF. The chain is built from TRBV2 and TRBJ2-7, with a weak D call TRBD2 (6 bases). The CDR3 has 13 residues. Between the trimmed V and J ends, which lost 3 bases and 3 bases, there was a span of 9 bases. Germline V lookup: CDR1 SNHLY, CDR2 FYNNEI.

The genes are TRBV6-5 and TRBJ2-7, with unresolved D. This CDR3 is 11 amino acids long. Deletions cut 7 bases from V and 4 bases from J, with 8 bases between. From germline, CDR1 is MNHEY and CDR2 SVGAGI. DNA for the CDR3: TGTGCCAGCACCCTCGGTTACGAGCAGTACTTC. This gives the protein CASTLGYEQYF.

This chain connects TRBV6-6 to TRBJ2-7; TRBD2 matches 11 bases. The junction had 4 bases not matched to a gene; V was cut back by 2 bases and J by 1 base. Germline lookup yields CDR1 MNHNY and CDR2 SVGAGI (reference sequence). CDR3 length equals 16 residues. This CDR3 reads CASSYLGTSGSYEQYF. In DNA form, the CDR3 reads TGTGCCAGCAGTTACCTCGGGACTAGCGGATCCTACGAGCAGTACTTC.

This clone was observed a few times. The genes are TRBV10-1 and TRBJ2-7, with a possible D match to TRBD1 (6 bases). Germline V gene data show CDR1 as WNHNN and CDR2 as SYGVQD (reference sequence). Deletions cut 5 bases from V and 4 bases from J, with 12 bases between. The CDR3 runs 13 residues. The DNA for the CDR3 is TGCGCCAGCAGTTCAAGGACAGATTACGAGCAGTACTTC. This sequence encodes CASSSRTDYEQYF.

The chain links TRBV11-2 to TRBJ2-1; 7 nucleotides match TRBD2. CDR3 length equals 15 residues. The germline CDR1 and CDR2 sequences are SGHAT and FQNNGV. The junction had 11 bases not matched to a gene; V was cut back by 6 bases and J by 6 bases. This chain's CDR3 is CASSHTAGGTNEQFF. CDR3 coding DNA: TGTGCCAGCAGTCACACGGCCGGGGGGACCAATGAGCAGTTCTTC.

This chain connects TRBV5-6 to TRBJ2-3; 7 bases align to TRBD1. Trimming at V came to 2 bases and at J to 2 bases, leaving 8 bases not matched to a gene. Germline V gives CDR1 SGHDT, CDR2 YYEEEE. This CDR3 has 16 amino acids. The CDR3: CASSLQGPLLTDTQYF. The CDR3 DNA is TGTGCCAGCAGCTTACAGGGGCCGTTGCTCACAGATACGCAGTATTTT.

V and J are TRBV7-9 and TRBJ1-2; weak D call: TRBD1 (6 bases). Trimming took 3 bases from V and 8 from J, leaving 13 bases between them. The V gene's germline CDR1 is SEHNR and CDR2 FQNEAQ (reference sequence). The CDR3 totals 13 residues. The DNA of the CDR3 is TGTGCCAGCAGCTTTAGGGGGACGGAAGGCTACACCTTC. Its translation: CASSFRGTEGYTF.

This clone was detected only once. The DNA of the CDR3 is TGCGCCAGCAGCTCCGGTGGTACTGAAGCTTTCTTT. Translating gives CASSSGGTEAFF. The chain carries TRBV5-1 and TRBJ1-1; D unclear. V gave up 3 bases and J gave up 5 bases, with 8 bases separating them. Germline V gene sequence: CDR1 SGHRS, CDR2 YFSETQ. The CDR3 loop spans 12 amino acids.

This chain uses TRBV5-6 with TRBJ1-2, with a tentative D call TRBD1 (5 bases). Germline CDR1 SGHDT, CDR2 YYEEEE. The ends were cut back, 4 bases at V and 4 bases at J, with 8 bases in the middle. The CDR3 runs 12 residues. The CDR3 DNA reads TGTGCCAGCAGCCGGGACCTCTATGGCTACACCTTC. Protein product: CASSRDLYGYTF.

The chain links TRBV27 to TRBJ2-7; TRBD2 matches at 13 bases. CDR1 is MNHEY, CDR2 SMNVEV, per germline (reference sequence). The CDR3 has 16 amino acids. Germline trimming cut 6 bases from V and 7 bases from J; bases unmatched to any gene: 12. CDR3 DNA: TGTGCCAGCAGAACGGCCTGGACTAGCGGGGGTGGAGAGCAGTACTTC. This codes for CASRTAWTSGGGEQYF.

V is TRBV19 and J is TRBJ2-3; D is undetermined. V was shortened by 7 bases and J by 0 bases, with 8 bases between the two germline ends. In germline, CDR1 is LNHDA, CDR2 SQIVND (reference sequence). The CDR3 spans 13 residues. Here the CDR3 reads CASKLQSTDTQYF. The CDR3 DNA reads TGTGCCAGTAAGTTACAAAGCACAGATACGCAGTATTTT.

This rearrangement joins TRBV6-5 to TRBJ1-1, with no clear D. This CDR3 is 13 amino acids long. Germline assignment: CDR1 MNHEY and CDR2 SVGAGI. Trimming took 0 bases from V and 9 from J, leaving 11 bases between them. The CDR3 sequence: CASSYSGGSQAFF. The CDR3 DNA reads TGTGCCAGCAGTTACTCGGGAGGGTCTCAAGCTTTCTTT.

This clone was recorded once. V and J are TRBV5-6 and TRBJ1-2; D perhaps matches TRBD1 (5 bases). The CDR3 totals 13 residues. Trimming left V 0 bases short and J 7 bases short, with 10 bases between. Germline assignment: CDR1 SGHDT and CDR2 YYEEEE. CDR3 sequence reads: CASSLEERGGYTF. Here the CDR3 DNA reads TGTGCCAGCAGCTTGGAGGAGAGGGGTGGCTACACCTTC.

This chain joins TRBV19 and TRBJ2-1, with 9 bases that match TRBD2. The V and J ends lost 0 bases and 0 bases, in that order; junction bases with no gene match: 12. Germline loops: CDR1 LNHDA, CDR2 SQIVND (reference sequence). CDR3 size: 20 residues. The CDR3 spells CASSIDGMGSGGLSYNEQFF. DNA of the CDR3: TGTGCCAGTAGTATAGATGGGATGGGTAGCGGGGGCCTCTCCTACAATGAGCAGTTCTTC. The variable domain in full, with the rest retrieved from reference TRBV19 and TRBJ2-1, is DGGITQSPKYLFRKEGQNVTLSCEQNLNHDAMYWYRQDPGQGLRLIYYSQIVNDFQKGDIAEGYSVSREKKESFPLTVTSAQKNPTAFYLCASSIDGMGSGGLSYNEQFFGPGTRLTVL.

The chain couples TRBV29-1 to TRBJ1-1; 8 nucleotides align to TRBD1. V gave up 6 bases and J gave up 5 bases; unmatched junction bases: 11. CDR3 length equals 14 residues. Germline assignment: CDR1 SQVTM and CDR2 ANQGSEA. The CDR3 loop is CSVSNTGGRTEAFF. The CDR3 DNA follows: TGCAGCGTCAGTAACACAGGGGGGAGGACTGAAGCTTTCTTT.

The chain carries TRBV7-9 and TRBJ2-3; possibly TRBD2 for D (5 bases). Germline V lookup: CDR1 SEHNR, CDR2 FQNEAQ (reference sequence). The V and J ends lost 2 bases and 2 bases respectively, with 8 bases between them. The CDR3 has 14 amino acids. This CDR3 reads CASSLYGVTDTQYF. The CDR3 nucleotides read TGTGCCAGCAGCTTATACGGGGTCACAGATACGCAGTATTTT.

By share, this clone ranks as medium-sized. The rearrangement uses TRBV11-3 and TRBJ2-2, with a weak D call TRBD1 (6 bases). V was shortened by 6 bases and J by 9 bases, with 11 bases between the two germline ends. This CDR3 has 12 residues. Per germline, CDR1 SGHNT and CDR2 YENEEA. Here the CDR3 DNA reads TGTGCCAGCAGTTACAGGGACCGGGAGCTGTTTTTT. The encoded protein is CASSYRDRELFF.

The V call is TRBV28, the J call TRBJ1-6; the match to TRBD1 covers 7 bases. Trimming at V came to 5 bases and at J to 6 bases, leaving 7 bases not matched to a gene. The CDR3 runs 15 residues. The germline V gene has CDR1 MDHEN and CDR2 SYDVKM. The CDR3 DNA follows: TGTGCCAGCAGTCTACAGGGGCCCTCTAATTCACCCCTCCACTTT. It is translated as CASSLQGPSNSPLHF.

The chain is built from TRBV4-1 and TRBJ1-4, with 8 bases lining up with TRBD1. CDR3 length: 15 residues. Germline V gene data show CDR1 as MGHRA and CDR2 as YSYEKL. With V trimmed by 4 bases and J by 3 bases, 4 bases remained unmatched. In DNA form, the CDR3 reads TGCGCCAGCAGCCTACAGACAGGGGCTAATGAAAAACTGTTTTTT. Amino acids: CASSLQTGANEKLFF.

The J gene is TRBJ1-2, the V gene TRBV4-3; 8 nucleotides agree with TRBD1. Per germline, CDR1 LGHNA and CDR2 YSLEER. This CDR3 comprises 17 residues. V lost 0 bases, J lost 2 bases, and 8 bases stayed unmatched. The CDR3 sequence is CASSQDPGQGVNYGYTF. The CDR3 DNA is TGCGCCAGCAGCCAAGATCCCGGACAGGGAGTCAACTATGGCTACACCTTC.

This chain links TRBV2 with TRBJ1-2; weak D call: TRBD1 (6 bases). Germline V gene lookup returns CDR1 SNHLY and CDR2 FYNNEI. Trimming stripped 3 bases from V and 8 bases from J, with 19 bases between. The CDR3 totals 15 residues. CDR3 in amino acids: CASSEAGGLIQGYTF. CDR3 nucleotides: TGTGCCAGCAGTGAGGCCGGGGGCCTGATCCAGGGCTACACCTTC.

The V and J genes are TRBV7-2 and TRBJ1-6; maybe TRBD1 (5 bases). The CDR3 loop spans 17 amino acids. The germline gives CDR1 SGHTA, CDR2 FQGNSA. Trimming pared 1 base from V and 5 bases from J, leaving 15 bases between. For the CDR3, the DNA is TGTGCCAGCAGCTTAGATCGTACAGGTCGCAATAATTCACCCCTCCACTTT. Protein product: CASSLDRTGRNNSPLHF.

V and J are TRBV30 and TRBJ2-7; the D is unclear. CDR3 length equals 11 residues. Looked up from germline, CDR1 is GTSNPN and CDR2 is SVGIG (reference sequence). V shed 0 bases and J shed 4 bases, with 4 bases lying between them. This CDR3 is CAWSVVYEQYF. The CDR3 DNA is TGTGCCTGGAGTGTAGTATACGAGCAGTACTTC.

The rearrangement links TRBV15 to TRBJ1-1, with D perhaps matching TRBD1 (5 bases). This CDR3 spans 12 amino acids. V gave up 5 bases and J gave up 2 bases, with 6 bases separating them. Germline CDR1 and CDR2: LNHNV and YYDKDF (reference sequence). In nucleotides, the CDR3 is TGTGCCACCAGCCAGGGAAACACTGAAGCTTTCTTT. Protein sequence: CATSQGNTEAFF.

This clone was found a few times. This chain links TRBV19 with TRBJ1-6; D not certain. The V end lost 6 bases, the J end lost 8 bases, and 11 bases lay between the germline ends. The CDR3 contains 13 residues. Germline V gene data show CDR1 as LNHDA and CDR2 as SQIVND (reference sequence). The CDR3 nucleotides read TGTGCCAGTAGCAGAACACTTGATTCACCCCTCCACTTT. It is translated as CASSRTLDSPLHF.